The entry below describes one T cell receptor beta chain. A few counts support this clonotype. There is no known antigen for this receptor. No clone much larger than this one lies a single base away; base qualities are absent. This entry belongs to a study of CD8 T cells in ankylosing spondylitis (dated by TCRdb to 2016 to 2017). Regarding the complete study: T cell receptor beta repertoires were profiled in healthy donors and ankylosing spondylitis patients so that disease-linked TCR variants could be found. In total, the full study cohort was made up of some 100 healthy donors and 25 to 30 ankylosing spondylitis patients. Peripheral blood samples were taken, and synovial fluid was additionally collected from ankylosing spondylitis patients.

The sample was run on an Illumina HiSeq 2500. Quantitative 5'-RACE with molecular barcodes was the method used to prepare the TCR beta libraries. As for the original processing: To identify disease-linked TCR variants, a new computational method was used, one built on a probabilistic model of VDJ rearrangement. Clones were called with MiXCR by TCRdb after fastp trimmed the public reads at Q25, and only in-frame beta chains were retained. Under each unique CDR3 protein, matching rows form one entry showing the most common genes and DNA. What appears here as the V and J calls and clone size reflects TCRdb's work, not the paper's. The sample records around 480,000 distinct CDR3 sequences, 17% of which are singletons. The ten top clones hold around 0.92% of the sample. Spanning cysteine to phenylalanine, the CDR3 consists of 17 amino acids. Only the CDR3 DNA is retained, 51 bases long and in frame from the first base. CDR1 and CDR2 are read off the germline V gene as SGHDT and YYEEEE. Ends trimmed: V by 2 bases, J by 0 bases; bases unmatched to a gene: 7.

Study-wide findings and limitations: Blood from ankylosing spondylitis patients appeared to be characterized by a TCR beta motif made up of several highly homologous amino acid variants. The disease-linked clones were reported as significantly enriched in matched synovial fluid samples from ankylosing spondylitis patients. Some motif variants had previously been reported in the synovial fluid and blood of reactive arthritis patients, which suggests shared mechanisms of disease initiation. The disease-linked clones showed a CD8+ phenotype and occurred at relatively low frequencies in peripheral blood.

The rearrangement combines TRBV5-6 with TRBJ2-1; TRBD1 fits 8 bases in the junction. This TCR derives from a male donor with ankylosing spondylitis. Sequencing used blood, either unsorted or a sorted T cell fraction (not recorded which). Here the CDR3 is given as CASSFGRGLGSYNEQFF. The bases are TGTGCCAGCAGCTTTGGCAGGGGGCTGGGCTCCTACAATGAGCAGTTCTTC.